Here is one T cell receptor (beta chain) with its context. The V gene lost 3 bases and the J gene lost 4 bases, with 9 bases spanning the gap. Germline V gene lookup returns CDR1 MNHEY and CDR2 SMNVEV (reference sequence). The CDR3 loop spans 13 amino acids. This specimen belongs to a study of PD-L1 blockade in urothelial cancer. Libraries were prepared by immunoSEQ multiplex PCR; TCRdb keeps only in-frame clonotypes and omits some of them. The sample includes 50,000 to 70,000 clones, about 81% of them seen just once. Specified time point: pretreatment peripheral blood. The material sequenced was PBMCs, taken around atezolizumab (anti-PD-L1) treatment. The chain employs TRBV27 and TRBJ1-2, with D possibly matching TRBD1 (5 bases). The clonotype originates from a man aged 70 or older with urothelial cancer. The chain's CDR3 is CASSFQGGYGYTF. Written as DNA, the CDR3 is TGTGCCAGCAGTTTCCAGGGTGGCTATGGCTACACCTTC.